This T cell receptor beta chain came from a study of T-cell memory formation after mild COVID-19. Across the study: Largely, TCR clusters stayed within a single donor.

General study points: Whereas later expanders leaned CD4+, clones contracting day 15 to 85 showed a balanced CD4/CD8 makeup. Whether second-wave clones peaking at day 37 were SARS-CoV-2 specific went unconfirmed.

About this clonotype itself: Its antigen is unknown.

Constant-segment-primed 5'RACE gave TCR alpha and TCR beta cDNA libraries with sample barcodes and UMIs. TCRdb reprocessed the 5' RACE reads via MiXCR and lists one record per CDR3 protein. The table lists 250,000 to 350,000 distinct CDR3 sequences, approximately 19% of them singletons. Germline-derived CDR1 and CDR2 are SQVTM and ANQGSEA. The ends lost 0 bases at V and 9 bases at J; junction bases unmatched: 13. The length of the CDR3 is 15 residues. This chain joins TRBV29-1 and TRBJ2-5; 7 bases map to TRBD2. This clonotype was sampled from a man between 18 and 29 years old who had mild COVID-19 (a few samples of this study predate the infection). Cell type and time point are not known. Sequencing was carried out using PBMCs or a T cell subset sorted from them (not recorded which). The CDR3 bases are TGCAGCGTTGAAGATTCGCCTAGCGGCCTTGGGGCCCAGTACTTC. It specifies CSVEDSPSGLGAQYF.